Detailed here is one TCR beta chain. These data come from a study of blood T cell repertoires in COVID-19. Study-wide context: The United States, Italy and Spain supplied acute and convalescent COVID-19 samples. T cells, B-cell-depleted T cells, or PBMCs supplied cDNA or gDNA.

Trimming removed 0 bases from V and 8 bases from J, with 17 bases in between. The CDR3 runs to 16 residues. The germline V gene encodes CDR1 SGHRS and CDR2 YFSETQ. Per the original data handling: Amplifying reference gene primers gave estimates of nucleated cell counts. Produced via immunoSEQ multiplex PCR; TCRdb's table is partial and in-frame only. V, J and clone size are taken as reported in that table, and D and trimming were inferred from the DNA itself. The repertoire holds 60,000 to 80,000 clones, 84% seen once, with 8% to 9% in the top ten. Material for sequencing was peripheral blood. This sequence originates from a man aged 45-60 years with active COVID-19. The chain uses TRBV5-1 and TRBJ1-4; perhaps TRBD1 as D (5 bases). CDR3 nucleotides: TGCGCCAGCAGCTTGGTCCTTCAGGGAGCGGGGGAAAAACTGTTTTTT. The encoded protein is CASSLVLQGAGEKLFF.